The present T cell receptor beta chain was sequenced within a study of CD8+ T cells in alopecia areata. Following RNA extraction, reverse transcription yielded cDNA that acted as the sequencing template. The assay was immunoSEQ multiplex PCR, and TCRdb's table has in-frame clones only and misses some. The sample lists about 180,000 clones, 40% to 65% seen once, with about a tenth in the top ten. The V gene lost 1 base and the J gene lost 0 bases, with 9 bases spanning the gap. CDR1 and CDR2 from the germline V gene are GTSNPN and SVGIG (reference sequence). CDR3 size: 14 residues. Stated treatment: oral pan-JAK inhibitor, 5-10 mg twice daily.

This rearrangement joins TRBV30 to TRBJ1-1; D gene unclear. The sequence came from a human donor with alopecia areata. This specimen was CD8+ T cells sorted from blood, taken at week 52, from a patient treated with tofacitinib. The CDR3 reads CAWSDHTVNTEAFF. Here the CDR3 DNA reads TGTGCCTGGAGTGACCATACAGTGAACACTGAAGCTTTCTTT.